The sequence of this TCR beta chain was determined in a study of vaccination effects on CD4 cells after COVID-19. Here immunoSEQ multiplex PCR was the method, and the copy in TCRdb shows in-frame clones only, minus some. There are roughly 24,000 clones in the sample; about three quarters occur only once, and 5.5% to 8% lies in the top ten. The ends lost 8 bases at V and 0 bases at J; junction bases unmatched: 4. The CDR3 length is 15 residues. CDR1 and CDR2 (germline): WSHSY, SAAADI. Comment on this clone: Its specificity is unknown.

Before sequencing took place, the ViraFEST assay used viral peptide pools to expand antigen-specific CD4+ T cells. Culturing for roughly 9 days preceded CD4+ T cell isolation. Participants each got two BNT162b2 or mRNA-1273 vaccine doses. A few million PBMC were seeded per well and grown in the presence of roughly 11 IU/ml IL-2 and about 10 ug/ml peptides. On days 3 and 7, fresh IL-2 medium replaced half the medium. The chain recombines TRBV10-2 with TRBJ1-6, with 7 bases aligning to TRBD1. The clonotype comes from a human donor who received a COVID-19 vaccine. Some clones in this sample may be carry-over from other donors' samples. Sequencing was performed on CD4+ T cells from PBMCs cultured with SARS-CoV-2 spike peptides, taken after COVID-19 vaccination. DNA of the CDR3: TGCGCCAGCCTCAGGGGGAGCTCCTATAATTCACCCCTCCACTTT. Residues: CASLRGSSYNSPLHF.